This TCR beta chain derives from a study of PD-L1 blockade in urothelial cancer. Across the whole study: Patients initiated atezolizumab in about 2014 at 1,200 mg intravenously every 3 weeks. The number of prior chemotherapy regimens per patient was 0 to 3. Counts from blood samples showed a median of about 140,000 T cells. Findings and caveats of the study: Better progression-free and overall survival followed lower pretreatment blood clonality.

In regard to this clone: The target antigen is unknown.

Produced via immunoSEQ multiplex PCR; TCRdb's table is partial and in-frame only. The sample consists of 30,000 to 40,000 clones, around four fifths of them appearing once. Noted time point: pretreatment peripheral blood. The sequenced sample was PBMCs, obtained around atezolizumab (anti-PD-L1) treatment. The sequence was obtained from a man between 60 and 70 years old with urothelial cancer.

The CDR3 loop is CASDRLAGGRNEQFF. DNA of the CDR3: TGTGCCAGCGACCGATTAGCGGGGGGTCGCAATGAGCAGTTCTTC. The chain combines TRBV5-6 with TRBJ2-1; the match to TRBD2 covers 10 bases. This CDR3 is built from 15 residues. V was pared by 7 bases and J by 6 bases, with 10 bases of the junction left unmatched. Germline V gives CDR1 SGHDT, CDR2 YYEEEE.